This T cell receptor (beta chain) derives from a study of Graves' ophthalmopathy and Graves' hyperthyroidism. From RNA, the CDR3 regions of TCR beta chains were amplified and sequenced. In the first round, RT-PCR was carried out with HTBI primers, and a multiplex PCR formed the second round. In TCRdb, the multiplex PCR reads were re-called with MiXCR into one record per CDR3 protein. The profile shows about 1.1 million distinct CDR3 sequences, less than 45% of them singletons. Germline CDR1 SQVTM, CDR2 ANQGSEA. Trimming removed 4 bases from V and 3 bases from J, with 12 bases in between. The CDR3 extends over 13 amino acids. The authors enrolled newly diagnosed hyperthyroidism patients aged 18 to 65 with under 2 months' duration. Orbital computed tomography, thyroid ultrasound, TRAb, serum thyroxine and clinical symptoms formed the basis of diagnosis. In the case of this clonotype: What it binds is not known.

Regarding the study as a whole: With just under 90% sensitivity and about 83% specificity, a 13-signature model separated ophthalmopathy from stable hyperthyroidism.

The receptor's source is an adult man with Graves' hyperthyroidism. This chain joins TRBV29-1 and TRBJ1-1; the D is unclear. Sequencing was performed on peripheral blood or thyroid tissue (not recorded which). As DNA, the CDR3 is TGCAGCGTTGTCTGGGTTACTCACACTGAAGCTTTCTTT. Encoded protein: CSVVWVTHTEAFF.